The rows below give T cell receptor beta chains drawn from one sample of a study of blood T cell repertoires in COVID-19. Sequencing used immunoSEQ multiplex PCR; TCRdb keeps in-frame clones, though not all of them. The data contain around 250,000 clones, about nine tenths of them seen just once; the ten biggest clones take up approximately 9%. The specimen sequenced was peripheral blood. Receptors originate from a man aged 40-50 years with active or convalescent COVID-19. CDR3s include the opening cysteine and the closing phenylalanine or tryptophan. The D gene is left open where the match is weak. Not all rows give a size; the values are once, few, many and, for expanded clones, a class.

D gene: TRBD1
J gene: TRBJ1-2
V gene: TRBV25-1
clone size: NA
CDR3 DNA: TGTGCCAGCAGTTGGTCCGGGACAGGGAACTATGGCTACACCTTC
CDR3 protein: CASSWSGTGNYGYTF

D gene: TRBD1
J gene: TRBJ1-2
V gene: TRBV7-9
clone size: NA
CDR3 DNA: TGTGCCAGCAGCATCTCGGACAGGTTAGCAGGCTATGGCTACACCTTC
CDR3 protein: CASSISDRLAGYGYTF

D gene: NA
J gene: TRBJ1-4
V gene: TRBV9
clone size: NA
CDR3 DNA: TGTGCCAGCAGCGTAGCGACAGCAGTCGGGGAAAAACTGTTTTTT
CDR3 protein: CASSVATAVGEKLFF

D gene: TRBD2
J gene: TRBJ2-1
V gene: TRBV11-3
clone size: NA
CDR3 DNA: TGTGCCAGCAGCTTCCCGGGACTAGCGGGATTGGAGGAGCAGTTCTTC
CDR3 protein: CASSFPGLAGLEEQFF

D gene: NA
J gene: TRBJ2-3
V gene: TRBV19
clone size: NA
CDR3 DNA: TGTGCCAGTAGTCGACTCAGGGTTGGGGCAGATACGCAGTATTTT
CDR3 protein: CASSRLRVGADTQYF

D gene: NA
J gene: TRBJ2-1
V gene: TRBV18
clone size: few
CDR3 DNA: TGTGCCAGCTCACCAATGAGGGAGTACAATGAGCAGTTCTTC
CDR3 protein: CASSPMREYNEQFF

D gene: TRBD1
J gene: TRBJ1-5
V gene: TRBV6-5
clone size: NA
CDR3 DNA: TGTGCCAGCAGTTCCGGACAGGGGCATAGCAATCAGCCCCAGCATTTT
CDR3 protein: CASSSGQGHSNQPQHF

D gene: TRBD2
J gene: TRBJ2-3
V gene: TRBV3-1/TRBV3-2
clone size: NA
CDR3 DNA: TGTGCCAGCAGCTTAGCGGGGGTCGGCACAGATACGCAGTATTTT
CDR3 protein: CASSLAGVGTDTQYF

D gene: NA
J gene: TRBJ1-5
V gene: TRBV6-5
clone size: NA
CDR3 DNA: TGTGCCAGCAGTTACCGGGGGAAGAATCAGCCCCAGCATTTT
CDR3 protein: CASSYRGKNQPQHF

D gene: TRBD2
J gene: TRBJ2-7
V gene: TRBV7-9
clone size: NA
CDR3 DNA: TGTGCCAGCAGCTTAGCGGGACTAGCGGTCTACGAGCAGTACTTC
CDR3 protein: CASSLAGLAVYEQYF

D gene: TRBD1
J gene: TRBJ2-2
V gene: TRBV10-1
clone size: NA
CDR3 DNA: TGCGCCAGCTCCTCAGACAGGGCGCCGAACACCGGGGAGCTGTTTTTT
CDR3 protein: CASSSDRAPNTGELFF

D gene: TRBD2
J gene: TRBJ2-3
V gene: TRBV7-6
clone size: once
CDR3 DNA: TGTGCCAGCAGCTCACCCAGCGGGGGGAGCACAGATACGCAGTATTTT
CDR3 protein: CASSSPSGGSTDTQYF

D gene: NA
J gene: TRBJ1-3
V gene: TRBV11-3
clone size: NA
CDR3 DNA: TGTGCCAGCAGCCTAAATAGTGGAAACACCATATATTTT
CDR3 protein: CASSLNSGNTIYF

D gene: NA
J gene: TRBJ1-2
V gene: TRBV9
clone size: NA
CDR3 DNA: TGTGCCAGCAGCACCCGGGGGGGGCTCGCCTATGGCTACACCTTC
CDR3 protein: CASSTRGGLAYGYTF

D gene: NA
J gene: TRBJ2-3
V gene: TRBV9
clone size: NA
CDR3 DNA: TGTGCCAGCAGCGTGTCTCTAGACCTCACAGATACGCAGTATTTT
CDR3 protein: CASSVSLDLTDTQYF

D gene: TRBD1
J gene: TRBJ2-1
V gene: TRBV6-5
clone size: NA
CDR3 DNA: TGTGCCAGCAGGGGACCGGGACAGGGATTCAATGAGCAGTTCTTC
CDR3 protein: CASRGPGQGFNEQFF

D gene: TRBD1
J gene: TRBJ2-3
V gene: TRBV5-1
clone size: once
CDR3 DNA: TGCGCCAGCAGAAACCGGGACAGGGGGGTGGATACGCAGTATTTT
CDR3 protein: CASRNRDRGVDTQYF

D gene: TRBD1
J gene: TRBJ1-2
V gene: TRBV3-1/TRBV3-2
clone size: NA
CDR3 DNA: TGTGCCAGCAGCCAACGGACAGGCTCCGACTATGGCTACACCTTC
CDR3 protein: CASSQRTGSDYGYTF

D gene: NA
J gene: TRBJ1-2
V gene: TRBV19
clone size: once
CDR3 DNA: TGTGCCCCCCCGGTGGGGGCAGGCTCCTATGGCTACACCTTC
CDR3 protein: CAPPVGAGSYGYTF

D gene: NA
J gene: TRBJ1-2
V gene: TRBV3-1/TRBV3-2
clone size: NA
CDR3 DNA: TGTGCCAGCACCGAGGGGGTGGGAGGGGATGGCTACACCTTC
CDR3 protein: CASTEGVGGDGYTF

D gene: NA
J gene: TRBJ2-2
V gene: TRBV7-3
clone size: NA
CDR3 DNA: TGTGCCAGCAGCCCTCATTTAGTCGGGGAGCTGTTTTTT
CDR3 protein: CASSPHLVGELFF

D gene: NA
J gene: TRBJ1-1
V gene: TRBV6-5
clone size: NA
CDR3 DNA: TGTGCCAGCAGCTATAAAGACACTGAAGCTTTCTTT
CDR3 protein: CASSYKDTEAFF

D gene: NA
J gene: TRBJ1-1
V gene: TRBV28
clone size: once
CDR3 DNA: TGTGCCAGCAGCCCCTCCAGGGATCTATTTACTGAAGCTTTCTTT
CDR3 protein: CASSPSRDLFTEAFF

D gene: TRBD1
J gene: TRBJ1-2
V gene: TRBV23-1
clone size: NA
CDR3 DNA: TGCGCCAGCCATCGAAAGACAGGGGATAGCGATGGCTACACCTTC
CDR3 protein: CASHRKTGDSDGYTF

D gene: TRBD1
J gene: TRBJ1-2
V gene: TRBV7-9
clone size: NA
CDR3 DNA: TGTGCCAGCAGGAGCCAGGGGGACGGGCGAAACTATGGCTACACCTTC
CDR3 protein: CASRSQGDGRNYGYTF

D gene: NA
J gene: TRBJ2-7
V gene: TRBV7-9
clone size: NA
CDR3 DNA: TGTGCCAGCAGGGCGGTGGAGCAGTACTTC
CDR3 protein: CASRAVEQYF

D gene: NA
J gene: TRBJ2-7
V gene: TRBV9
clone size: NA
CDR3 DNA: TGTGCCAGCAGCGTAGGGGTTGGGGGGTTGGAGGAGCAGTACTTC
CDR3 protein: CASSVGVGGLEEQYF

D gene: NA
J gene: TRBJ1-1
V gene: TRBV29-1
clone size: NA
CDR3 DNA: TGCAGCGCCCCAGGTAACACTGAAGCTTTCTTT
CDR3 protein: CSAPGNTEAFF

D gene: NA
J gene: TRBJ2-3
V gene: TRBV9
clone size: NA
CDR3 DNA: TGTGCCAGCAGCGAGGACTTGTATACGCAGTATTTT
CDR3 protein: CASSEDLYTQYF

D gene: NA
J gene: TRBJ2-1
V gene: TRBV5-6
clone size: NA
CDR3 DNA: TGTGCCAGCAGCTTGGGGACACGGCACAATGAGCAGTTCTTC
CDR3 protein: CASSLGTRHNEQFF

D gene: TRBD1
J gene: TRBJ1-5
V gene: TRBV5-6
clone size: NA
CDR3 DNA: TGTGCCAGCAGCTTGGGGGGGACAGGGGTTCAGCCCCAGCATTTT
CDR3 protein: CASSLGGTGVQPQHF

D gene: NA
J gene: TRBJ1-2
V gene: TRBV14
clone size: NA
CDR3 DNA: TGTGCCAGCAGCCCCACGGCAGGGGCTGACTATGGCTACACCTTC
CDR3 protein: CASSPTAGADYGYTF

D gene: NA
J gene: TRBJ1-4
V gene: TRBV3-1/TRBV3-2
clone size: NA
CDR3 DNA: TGTGCCAGCAGCCAATCCCCCCGGACAGCTAATGAAAAACTGTTTTTT
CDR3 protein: CASSQSPRTANEKLFF

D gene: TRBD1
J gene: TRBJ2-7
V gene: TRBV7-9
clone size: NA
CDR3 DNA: TGTGCCAGCAGCTTAGCTACAGGGGGGCTCGAGCAGTACTTC
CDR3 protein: CASSLATGGLEQYF

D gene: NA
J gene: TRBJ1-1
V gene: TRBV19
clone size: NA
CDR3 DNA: TGTGCCAGTAGTATAGAACCCCCCCCAGGGGTTAACACTGAAGCTTTCTTT
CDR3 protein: CASSIEPPPGVNTEAFF

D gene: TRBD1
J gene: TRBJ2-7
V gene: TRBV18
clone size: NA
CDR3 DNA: TGTGCCAGCTCACCGGCAAGTGGACAGGGGGATTCCTACGAGCAGTACTTC
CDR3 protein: CASSPASGQGDSYEQYF

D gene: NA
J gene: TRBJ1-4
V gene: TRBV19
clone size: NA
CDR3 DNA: TGTGCCAGTAGTATGTTCGACTGGGAGAAACTGTTTTTT
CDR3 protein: CASSMFDWEKLFF

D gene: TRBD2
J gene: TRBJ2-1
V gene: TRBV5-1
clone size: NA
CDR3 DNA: TGCGCCAGCAGCTTAGAGGGGAGTGGCGGGAGGAAGCATGAGCAGTTCTTC
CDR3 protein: CASSLEGSGGRKHEQFF

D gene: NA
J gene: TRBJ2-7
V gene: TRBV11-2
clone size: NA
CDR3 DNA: TGTGCCAGCAGCTTAGATCCCACCTACGAGCAGTACTTC
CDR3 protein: CASSLDPTYEQYF

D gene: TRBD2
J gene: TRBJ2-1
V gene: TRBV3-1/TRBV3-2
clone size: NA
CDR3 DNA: TGTGCCAGCAGCCAAGATTTGACTAGCGGGGGGATGGGTGAGCAGTTCTTC
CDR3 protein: CASSQDLTSGGMGEQFF

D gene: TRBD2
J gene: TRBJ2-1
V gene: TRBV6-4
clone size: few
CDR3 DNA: TGTGCCAGCAGAGCCGGGACTAGCCCCTACAATGAGCAGTTCTTC
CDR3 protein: CASRAGTSPYNEQFF

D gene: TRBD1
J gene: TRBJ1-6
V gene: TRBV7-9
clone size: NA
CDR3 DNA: TGTGCCAGCAGCTTAATTGAGGGGGCGGAATCACCCCTCCACTTT
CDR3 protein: CASSLIEGAESPLHF